Shown below are 22 T cell receptor beta chains from a single sample sequenced in a study of blood T cell repertoires in COVID-19. Assay used: immunoSEQ multiplex PCR; TCRdb lists only in-frame clones, some missing. The sample yields 110,000 to 150,000 clones, over 65% seen once. Sequenced input: PBMCs or T cells enriched from blood (not recorded which). The source of these receptors is a woman between 50 and 59 years old who had recovered from COVID-19.

The rearrangement joins TRBV24-1 to TRBJ2-2; 7 nucleotides line up with TRBD1. This CDR3 spans 17 amino acids. Germline V gene data show CDR1 as KGHDR and CDR2 as SFDVKD. The trim removed 4 bases at V and 2 bases at J, leaving 9 bases unmatched. CDR3 region: CATSDSLEGGNTGELFF. CDR3 nucleotides: TGTGCCACCAGTGACTCACTCGAAGGGGGCAACACCGGGGAGCTGTTTTTT.

The chain couples TRBV18 to TRBJ2-3, with TRBD1 as a possible D gene (5 bases). CDR1 is KGHSH and CDR2 is LQKENI in the germline V gene. The CDR3 is 16 residues long. Deletions cut 2 bases from V and 2 bases from J, with 14 bases between. The CDR3 spells CASSPIGAGTTDTQYF. The CDR3 nucleotides are TGTGCCAGCTCACCAATTGGGGCAGGCACCACAGATACGCAGTATTTT. Full variable domain (outside the CDR3, taken from reference TRBV18 and TRBJ2-3): NAGVMQNPRHLVRRRGQEARLRCSPMKGHSHVYWYRQLPEEGLKFMVYLQKENIIDESGMPKERFSAEFPKEGPSILRIQQVVRGDSAAYFCASSPIGAGTTDTQYFGPGTRLTVL.

The genes are TRBV7-6 and TRBJ1-1, with TRBD1 identical over 7 bases. Germline assignment: CDR1 SGHVS and CDR2 FNYEAQ. This CDR3 is built from 13 residues. J was trimmed by 8 bases and V by 4 bases; bases with no gene match: 7. The CDR3 sequence: CASSSVLTGEAFF. The CDR3 DNA reads TGTGCCAGCAGCTCCGTACTGACAGGGGAAGCTTTCTTT.

The V and J genes are TRBV3-1 (or the pseudogene TRBV3-2) and TRBJ1-3; 7 positions agree with TRBD1. This CDR3 has 15 residues. Germline lookup yields CDR1 LGHDT and CDR2 YNNKEL (reference sequence). J was trimmed by 5 bases and V by 5 bases; bases with no gene match: 9. In DNA form, the CDR3 reads TGTGCCAGCAGCTCGAACAGGGGCTGGCGAAACACCATATATTTT. It translates to CASSSNRGWRNTIYF.

The chain links TRBV28 to TRBJ1-5, with TRBD1 matching 8 bases. The CDR3 sequence is 14 residues long. Germline CDR1 and CDR2: MDHEN and SYDVKM. The V segment lost 6 bases and the J segment 6 bases; nucleotides outside the gene matches: 7. In DNA, the CDR3 is TGTGCCAGCAGCCTTGGACAGGGCCGTCAGCCCCAGCATTTT. This codes for CASSLGQGRQPQHF.

The chain is built from TRBV30 and TRBJ1-6; 9 nucleotides line up with TRBD1. V gave up 1 base and J gave up 9 bases; unmatched junction bases: 7. The CDR3 spans 15 residues. The germline CDR1 and CDR2 sequences are GTSNPN and SVGIG (reference sequence). CDR3 sequence: CAWSGVGQGASPLHF. The CDR3 nucleotides read TGTGCCTGGAGTGGGGTGGGACAGGGTGCTTCACCCCTCCACTTT.

The J gene is TRBJ2-5, the V gene TRBV6-1, with 10 positions matching TRBD1. This CDR3 spans 16 amino acids. V gave up 0 bases and J gave up 5 bases; unmatched junction bases: 6. From germline, CDR1 is MNHNS and CDR2 SASEGT. CDR3 residues: CASSEAPTGGQETQYF. CDR3 coding DNA: TGTGCCAGCAGTGAAGCCCCGACAGGGGGCCAGGAGACCCAGTACTTC.

This clone occurred a few times. The chain carries TRBV27 and TRBJ2-7, with D possibly TRBD2 on 5 matching bases. Germline loops: CDR1 MNHEY, CDR2 SMNVEV (reference sequence). Trimming took off 6 bases at V and 1 base at J, with 7 bases between the two ends. The length of the CDR3 is 12 residues. The CDR3, as DNA: TGTGCCAGCAGGTCGGGGTCCTACGAGCAGTACTTC. Its protein is CASRSGSYEQYF.

This chain uses TRBV29-1 with TRBJ1-3, with D possibly being TRBD1 (6 bases). Germline V CDR1 and CDR2: SQVTM, ANQGSEA. This CDR3 region has 14 residues. V was clipped by 7 bases and J by 2 bases, with 15 bases between them. CDR3 coding DNA: TGCAGCGCGGGCAATACAGGGCCTGGAAACACCATATATTTT. This sequence encodes CSAGNTGPGNTIYF.

V is TRBV25-1 and J is TRBJ1-1, with a tentative D call TRBD1 (6 bases). Trimming cost V 2 bases and J 5 bases, with 18 bases left between them. Germline V gives CDR1 MGHDK, CDR2 SYGVNS. The CDR3 is made up of 16 amino acids. The CDR3 loop reads CASSEGRGAVETEAFF. As DNA, the CDR3 is TGTGCCAGCAGTGAAGGGCGGGGGGCCGTTGAGACTGAAGCTTTCTTT.

The chain combines TRBV29-1 with TRBJ1-2; the D is unclear. V was pared by 7 bases and J by 3 bases, with 12 bases between. Germline V lookup: CDR1 SQVTM, CDR2 ANQGSEA. The CDR3 has 12 amino acids. CDR3: CSAAREDYGYTF. DNA for the CDR3: TGCAGCGCCGCACGGGAGGACTATGGCTACACCTTC.

This chain links TRBV5-4 with TRBJ1-6; unclear D gene. Deletions cut 2 bases from V and 0 bases from J, with 18 bases between. The CDR3 totals 19 residues. CDR1 SGHNT and CDR2 YYREEE come from the germline V gene (reference sequence). CDR3 coding DNA: TGTGCCAGCAGCTTTGCACAGAAAGTCATGAGCTCCTATAATTCACCCCTCCACTTT. Translated: CASSFAQKVMSSYNSPLHF.

CDR3 nucleotides: TGTGCCAGCAGCTTTCCCCTGGGGGCTTCACCCCTCCACTTT. It yields the protein CASSFPLGASPLHF. The chain combines TRBV5-4 with TRBJ1-6, with D possibly being TRBD1 (6 bases). V lost 2 bases, J lost 9 bases, and 12 bases lay in between. The germline V gene encodes CDR1 SGHNT and CDR2 YYREEE (reference sequence). The CDR3 consists of 14 residues.

This sequence joins TRBV28 and TRBJ1-4; no clear D. The CDR3 length is 14 residues. CDR1 is MDHEN and CDR2 is SYDVKM in the germline V gene. The germline V and J ends were trimmed by 7 bases and 8 bases, with 17 bases remaining between them. This CDR3 is CASTPGGSKEKLFF. The CDR3 DNA reads as TGTGCCAGCACCCCAGGAGGGTCAAAGGAAAAACTGTTTTTT.

The chain uses TRBV7-2 and TRBJ2-7, with D hard to call. V dropped 0 bases and J dropped 1 base, with 7 bases sitting between them. This CDR3 contains 14 residues. CDR1 SGHTA and CDR2 FQGNSA come from the germline V gene. The CDR3 spells CASSLAATSYEQYF. The CDR3 nucleotides are TGTGCCAGCAGCTTAGCCGCCACTTCCTACGAGCAGTACTTC.

The chain carries TRBV14 and TRBJ2-3; D is ambiguous. The length of the CDR3 is 14 residues. With 0 bases removed from V and 2 bases from J, the gap between germline ends came to 6 bases. The germline V gene encodes CDR1 SGHDN and CDR2 FVKESK. The CDR3 nucleotides are TGTGCCAGCAGCCAAGATTTCCACACAGATACGCAGTATTTT. Translation gives CASSQDFHTDTQYF.

This chain connects TRBV27 to TRBJ2-7; D may be TRBD1 (5 bases). This CDR3 has 12 amino acids. V gave up 6 bases and J gave up 6 bases, with 12 bases separating them. CDR1 is MNHEY and CDR2 is SMNVEV in the germline V gene (reference sequence). The CDR3 here is CASSRTGTEQYF. The DNA of the CDR3 is TGTGCCAGCAGCCGAACAGGAACCGAGCAGTACTTC.

V gene TRBV5-1 combines with J gene TRBJ1-1; 9 bases match TRBD1. V shed 6 bases, J shed 4 bases, and the junction held 7 bases outside the gene matches. Germline lookup yields CDR1 SGHRS and CDR2 YFSETQ. The CDR3 is 14 residues long. CDR3 DNA sequence: TGCGCCAGCACCCGGACAGGGGAGGGCACTGAAGCTTTCTTT. This translates into CASTRTGEGTEAFF. The full variable domain, rest sourced from reference TRBV5-1 and TRBJ1-1, is KAGVTQTPRYLIKTRGQQVTLSCSPISGHRSVSWYQQTPGQGLQFLFEYFSETQRNKGNFPGRFSGRQFSNSRSEMNVSTLELGDSALYLCASTRTGEGTEAFFGQGTRLTVV.

There are a few counts of this clone. The chain recombines TRBV28 with TRBJ1-5, with 8 bases matching TRBD1. With V trimmed by 1 base and J by 7 bases, 6 bases remained unmatched. The CDR3 extends over 15 amino acids. Germline V gene data show CDR1 as MDHEN and CDR2 as SYDVKM. The CDR3 here is CASSLSGGLWQPQHF. CDR3 sequence (DNA): TGTGCCAGCAGTTTATCAGGGGGCCTGTGGCAGCCCCAGCATTTT. The entire variable domain, with the rest obtained from reference TRBV28 and TRBJ1-5, is as follows: DVKVTQSSRYLVKRTGEKVFLECVQDMDHENMFWYRQDPGLGLRLIYFSYDVKMKEKGDIPEGYSVSREKKERFSLILESASTNQTSMYLCASSLSGGLWQPQHFGDGTRLSIL.

The chain is built from TRBV5-1 and TRBJ2-1; tentatively, D is TRBD2 (5 bases). This CDR3 has 13 residues. V lost 0 bases, J lost 9 bases, and 10 bases lay in between. Germline V lookup: CDR1 SGHRS, CDR2 YFSETQ. DNA for the CDR3: TGCGCCAGCAGCTTGGTACGCGAGGGTGAGCAGTTCTTC. Translating it yields CASSLVREGEQFF.

The chain combines TRBV9 with TRBJ2-1; D is possibly TRBD2 (6 bases). V lost 3 bases to trimming and J lost 7 bases, with 17 bases between them. The CDR3 runs 15 residues. Per germline, CDR1 SGDLS and CDR2 YYNGEE. The CDR3 DNA reads as TGTGCCAGCAGCGCCGGGACTCAGGCGTGGAATGAGCAGTTCTTC. Residues: CASSAGTQAWNEQFF.

This clone was seen a single time. The J gene is TRBJ2-7, the V gene TRBV13, with a tentative D call TRBD2 (5 bases). The germline V and J ends were trimmed by 5 bases and 7 bases, with 15 bases remaining between them. The CDR3 contains 13 residues. Germline V gene data show CDR1 as PRHDT and CDR2 as FYEKMQ (reference sequence). CDR3 sequence reads: CASSPVGGLEQYF. In DNA form, the CDR3 reads TGTGCCAGCAGCCCTGTAGGAGGCTTAGAGCAGTACTTC.